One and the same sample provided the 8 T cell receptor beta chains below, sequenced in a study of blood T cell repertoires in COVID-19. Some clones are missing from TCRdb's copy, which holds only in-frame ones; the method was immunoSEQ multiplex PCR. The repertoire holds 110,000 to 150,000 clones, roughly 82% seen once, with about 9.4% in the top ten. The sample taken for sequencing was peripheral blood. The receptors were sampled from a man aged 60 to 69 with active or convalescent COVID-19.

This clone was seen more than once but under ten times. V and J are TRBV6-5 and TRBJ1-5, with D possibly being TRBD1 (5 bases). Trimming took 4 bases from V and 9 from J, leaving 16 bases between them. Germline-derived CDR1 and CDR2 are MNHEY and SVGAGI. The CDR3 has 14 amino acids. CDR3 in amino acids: CASSWSGRSGPQHF. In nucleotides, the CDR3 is TGTGCCAGCAGTTGGTCAGGGCGCTCGGGGCCCCAGCATTTT.

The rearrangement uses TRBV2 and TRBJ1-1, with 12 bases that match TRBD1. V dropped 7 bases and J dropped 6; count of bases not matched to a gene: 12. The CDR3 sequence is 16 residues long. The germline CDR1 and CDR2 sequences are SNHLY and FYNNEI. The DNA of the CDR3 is TGTGCCAGCATCAAAACCGGGGACAGGGGGCGGGCTGAAGCTTTCTTT. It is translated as CASIKTGDRGRAEAFF.

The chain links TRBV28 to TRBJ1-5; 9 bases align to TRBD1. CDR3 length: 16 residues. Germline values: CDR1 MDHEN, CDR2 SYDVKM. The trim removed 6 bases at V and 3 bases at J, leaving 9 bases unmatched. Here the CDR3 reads CASRPPGQGVNQPQHF. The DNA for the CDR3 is TGTGCCAGCAGACCACCGGGACAGGGCGTCAATCAGCCCCAGCATTTT.

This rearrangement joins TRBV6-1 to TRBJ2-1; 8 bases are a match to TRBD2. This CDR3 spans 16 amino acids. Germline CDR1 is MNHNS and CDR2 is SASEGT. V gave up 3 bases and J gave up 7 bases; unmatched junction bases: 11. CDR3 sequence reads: CASSDKGLAGGNEQFF. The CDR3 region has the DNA TGTGCCAGCAGTGACAAGGGCCTCGCGGGAGGTAATGAGCAGTTCTTC.

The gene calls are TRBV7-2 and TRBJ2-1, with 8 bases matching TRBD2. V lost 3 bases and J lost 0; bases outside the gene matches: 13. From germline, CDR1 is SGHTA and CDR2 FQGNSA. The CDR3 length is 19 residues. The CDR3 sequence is CASSLDHPLAGSSYNEQFF. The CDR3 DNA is TGTGCCAGCAGCTTGGACCACCCCCTAGCGGGTAGCTCCTACAATGAGCAGTTCTTC. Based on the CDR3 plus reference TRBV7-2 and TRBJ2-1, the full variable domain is GAGVSQSPSNKVTEKGKDVELRCDPISGHTALYWYRQSLGQGLEFLIYFQGNSAPDKSGLPSDRFSAERTGGSVSTLTIQRTQQEDSAVYLCASSLDHPLAGSSYNEQFFGPGTRLTVL.

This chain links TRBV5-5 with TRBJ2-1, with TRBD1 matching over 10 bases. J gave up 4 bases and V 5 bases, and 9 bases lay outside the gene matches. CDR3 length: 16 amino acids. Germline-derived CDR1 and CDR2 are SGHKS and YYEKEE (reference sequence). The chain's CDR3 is CASSQSGTGVYNEQFF. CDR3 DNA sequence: TGTGCCAGCAGTCAGTCCGGGACAGGGGTATACAATGAGCAGTTCTTC. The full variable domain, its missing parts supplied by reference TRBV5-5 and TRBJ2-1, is DAGVTQSPTHLIKTRGQQVTLRCSPISGHKSVSWYQQVLGQGPQFIFQYYEKEERGRGNFPDRFSARQFPNYSSELNVNALLLGDSALYLCASSQSGTGVYNEQFFGPGTRLTVL.

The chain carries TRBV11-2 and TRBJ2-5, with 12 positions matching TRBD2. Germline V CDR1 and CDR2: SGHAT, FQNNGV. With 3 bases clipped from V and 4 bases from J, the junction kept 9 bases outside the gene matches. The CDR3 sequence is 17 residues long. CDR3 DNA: TGTGCCAGCAGCTTGACTAGCGGGGGTGGAGGGGTAGAGACCCAGTACTTC. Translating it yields CASSLTSGGGGVETQYF.

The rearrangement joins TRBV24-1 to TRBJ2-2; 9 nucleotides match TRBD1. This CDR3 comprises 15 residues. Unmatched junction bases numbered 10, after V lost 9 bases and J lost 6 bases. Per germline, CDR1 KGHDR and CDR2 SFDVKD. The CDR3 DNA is TGTGCCACCCACTCCGGCGGGACAGGGCCCGGGGAGCTGTTTTTT. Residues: CATHSGGTGPGELFF.